Below are 4 T cell receptor beta chains sequenced from a single sample in a study of cytomegalovirus exposure and HLA in healthy donors (TCRdb year 2017). Receptor amplification or capture employed the immunoSEQ multiplex PCR assay. For the multiplex PCR, a mixture combining 60 forward primers for TCR Vbeta segments and 13 reverse primers for TCR Jbeta segments was used. As stored in TCRdb, this immuneACCESS dataset retains in-frame rearrangements with V and J assigned. A fraction of the clones does not appear; measured against another copy, unresolved V genes explain less than half of the discrepancy, and the remainder lacks a known reason. The sample table contains some 170,000 clones; only one count was recorded for roughly 77% of them. The ten largest clones take up around 3.4% of the sample. Sequenced sample: PBMCs. Receptors originate from a man aged 30 to 45 in good health and CMV-seropositive.

The chain employs TRBV5-1 and TRBJ2-7, with D possibly matching TRBD2 (5 bases). The germline CDR1 and CDR2 sequences are SGHRS and YFSETQ. This CDR3 comprises 15 residues. V was pared by 0 bases and J by 2 bases, with 12 bases between. The CDR3 DNA sequence: TGCGCCAGCAGCTTGGGAGTGGACGGGGCCTACGAGCAGTACTTC. It specifies CASSLGVDGAYEQYF.

This clone was found once. The rearrangement uses TRBV6-5 and TRBJ2-7; D possibly corresponds to TRBD1 (5 bases). This CDR3 has 15 residues. V shed 5 bases and J shed 3 bases, with 17 bases lying between them. Germline CDR1 reads MNHEY; CDR2 reads SVGAGI. The CDR3 nucleotides read TGTGCCAGCAGTACACTAACAGGTTTGGGCTACGAGCAGTACTTC. Translation gives CASSTLTGLGYEQYF.

The V gene is TRBV7-2, the J gene TRBJ1-1; TRBD1 aligns across 7 bases. There are 16 residues in the CDR3. Germline values: CDR1 SGHTA, CDR2 FQGNSA. The trim removed 6 bases at V and 3 bases at J, leaving 13 bases unmatched. The CDR3 nucleotides are TGTGCCAGCAGACAAACAGGGGCGGGATTTTACACTGAAGCTTTCTTT. This gives the protein CASRQTGAGFYTEAFF.

J is TRBJ1-6 and V is TRBV6-1; TRBD1 aligns across 8 bases. Germline loops: CDR1 MNHNS, CDR2 SASEGT. The CDR3 runs 15 residues. V was clipped by 5 bases and J by 8 bases; unmatched bases: 8. CDR3 amino acids: CASSTRQGPDSPLHF. The DNA of the CDR3 is TGTGCCAGCAGTACCCGACAGGGGCCTGATTCACCCCTCCACTTT.